Each of the 32 T cell receptor beta chains below was sequenced from the same sample in a study of cytomegalovirus exposure and HLA in healthy donors. Use of 60 Vbeta and 13 Jbeta primers characterized the PCR. Generated by immunoSEQ multiplex PCR, the TCRdb table keeps only in-frame clones and is missing some. The repertoire has some 100,000 clones, about three quarters of them found once; the top ten carry around an eighth. The specimen sequenced was PBMCs. All receptors derive from a male donor in good health and CMV-seropositive.

V and J are TRBV14 and TRBJ1-1; D is ambiguous. CDR1 SGHDN and CDR2 FVKESK come from the germline V gene. CDR3 length: 12 amino acids. The ends were cut back, 2 bases at V and 7 bases at J, with 8 bases in the middle. The CDR3 region is CASSQMGLEAFF. For the CDR3, the DNA is TGTGCCAGCAGCCAAATGGGCCTTGAAGCTTTCTTT.

The J gene is TRBJ2-5, the V gene TRBV4-1; the match to TRBD1 covers 7 bases. The CDR3 sequence is 15 residues long. The V and J ends lost 1 base and 0 bases, in that order; junction bases with no gene match: 2. Germline CDR1 is MGHRA and CDR2 is YSYEKL. As DNA, the CDR3 is TGCGCCAGCAGCCAAGGGGGACAGTACCAAGAGACCCAGTACTTC. Its protein is CASSQGGQYQETQYF.

The CDR3 DNA follows: TGTGCCACGAAAGGAGAGGGGGCCGGGGAGCTGTTTTTT. It encodes CATKGEGAGELFF. This chain uses TRBV27 with TRBJ2-2, with D tentatively TRBD1 (6 bases). The ends were cut back, 10 bases at V and 6 bases at J, with 15 bases in the middle. This CDR3 is 13 amino acids long. Germline CDR1 reads MNHEY; CDR2 reads SMNVEV (reference sequence).

The chain joins TRBV5-1 to TRBJ2-7, with unresolved D. Trimming stripped 0 bases from V and 3 bases from J, with 10 bases between. This CDR3 is built from 14 residues. CDR1 and CDR2 (germline): SGHRS, YFSETQ. The CDR3 here is CASSLELQSYEQYF. CDR3 sequence (DNA): TGCGCCAGCAGCTTGGAACTCCAAAGCTACGAGCAGTACTTC. The entire variable domain, with the rest obtained from reference TRBV5-1 and TRBJ2-7, is as follows: KAGVTQTPRYLIKTRGQQVTLSCSPISGHRSVSWYQQTPGQGLQFLFEYFSETQRNKGNFPGRFSGRQFSNSRSEMNVSTLELGDSALYLCASSLELQSYEQYFGPGTRLTVT.

The J gene is TRBJ2-3, the V gene TRBV28; D might be TRBD2 (6 bases). The CDR3 sequence is 12 residues long. The germline CDR1 and CDR2 sequences are MDHEN and SYDVKM. Trimming cost V 2 bases and J 6 bases, with 6 bases left between them. The CDR3 loop reads CASSLGGDTQYF. The CDR3 nucleotides read TGTGCCAGCAGTTTAGGGGGGGATACGCAGTATTTT.

This chain links TRBV19 with TRBJ2-7; 10 positions agree with TRBD1. The CDR3 loop spans 14 amino acids. Germline V lookup: CDR1 LNHDA, CDR2 SQIVND (reference sequence). The V gene end was trimmed by 6 bases and the J gene end by 2 bases; junction bases not matched to a gene: 4. CDR3 nucleotide sequence: TGTGCCAGTAGCGCGGGACAGGGGCCCTACGAGCAGTACTTC. The encoded protein is CASSAGQGPYEQYF.

This sequence joins TRBV9 and TRBJ2-2; D is perhaps TRBD2 (6 bases). Trimming stripped 4 bases from V and 0 bases from J, with 16 bases between. Germline V gene sequence: CDR1 SGDLS, CDR2 YYNGEE. CDR3 length equals 17 residues. This CDR3 reads CASSTPKSGANTGELFF. CDR3 DNA: TGTGCCAGCAGCACACCAAAGTCGGGGGCGAACACCGGGGAGCTGTTTTTT.

The chain employs TRBV6-6 and TRBJ2-1; D might be TRBD2 (6 bases). V dropped 2 bases and J dropped 5 bases, with 10 bases sitting between them. CDR1 is MNHNY and CDR2 is SVGAGI in the germline V gene (reference sequence). CDR3 length: 14 amino acids. The CDR3 region has the DNA TGTGCCAGCAGTTACGTGTGGGGGGACAATGAGCAGTTCTTC. Translated: CASSYVWGDNEQFF.

The rearrangement joins TRBV7-8 to TRBJ1-5; no clear D. Germline V gene lookup returns CDR1 SGHVS and CDR2 FQNEAQ. The germline V and J ends were trimmed by 3 bases and 6 bases, with 15 bases remaining between them. The CDR3 length is 15 residues. The CDR3 loop reads CASSFDDSSVQPQHF. CDR3 sequence (DNA): TGTGCCAGCAGCTTTGATGATAGTAGCGTTCAGCCCCAGCATTTT.

This clone was found a few times. V usage is TRBV6-5 and J usage is TRBJ2-1; 7 bases are shared with TRBD1. The CDR3 is 16 residues long. Losses at the gene ends were 0 bases for V and 7 bases for J; bases not matched to a gene: 9. The germline gives CDR1 MNHEY, CDR2 SVGAGI. CDR3 nucleotides: TGTGCCAGCAGTTACTCTGGGACAGTGGGCTGGAATGAGCAGTTCTTC. Protein product: CASSYSGTVGWNEQFF.

The CDR3 here is CASSIRQGVGQPQHF. The CDR3 DNA sequence: TGTGCCAGCAGTATCCGACAGGGCGTAGGTCAGCCCCAGCATTTT. The chain has TRBV6-1 and TRBJ1-5, with 7 bases fitting TRBD1. There are 15 residues in the CDR3. Germline trimming cut 5 bases from V and 6 bases from J; bases unmatched to any gene: 10. Germline CDR1 MNHNS, CDR2 SASEGT.

This clone was seen a single time. The chain uses TRBV7-9 and TRBJ2-7, with 9 bases lining up with TRBD1. Germline V gene data show CDR1 as SEHNR and CDR2 as FQNEAQ (reference sequence). There are 12 residues in the CDR3. V was pared by 10 bases and J by 5 bases, with 6 bases of the junction left unmatched. CDR3: CATLGQGDEQYF. Here the CDR3 DNA reads TGTGCCACCTTGGGACAGGGCGACGAGCAGTACTTC.

The chain links TRBV7-8 to TRBJ1-4; a possible D gene is TRBD1 (6 bases). Germline V gene sequence: CDR1 SGHVS, CDR2 FQNEAQ. Trimming stripped 4 bases from V and 3 bases from J, with 21 bases between. The CDR3 covers 18 residues. The CDR3 spells CASSYARGGRAANEKLFF. Here the CDR3 DNA reads TGTGCCAGCAGCTACGCCCGGGGGGGGCGCGCGGCTAATGAAAAACTGTTTTTT.

The V call is TRBV11-1, the J call TRBJ1-1; tentative D call: TRBD1 (6 bases). Per germline, CDR1 SGHAT and CDR2 FQDESV (reference sequence). Trimming shortened V by 11 bases and J by 6 bases, and 22 bases separated the two germline ends. CDR3 length: 14 residues. In DNA form, the CDR3 reads TGTGCCTCCGGATGGGGGCCGGTAAAGTCTGAAGCTTTCTTT. Its protein product is CASGWGPVKSEAFF. Filled out from reference TRBV11-1 and TRBJ1-1, the complete variable domain reads EAEVAQSPRYKITEKSQAVAFWCDPISGHATLYWYRQILGQGPELLVQFQDESVVDDSQLPKDRFSAERLKGVDSTLKIQPAELGDSAMYLCASGWGPVKSEAFFGQGTRLTVV.

Only one count was recorded for this clone. The chain combines TRBV2 with TRBJ2-7, with D possibly matching TRBD1 (5 bases). Germline CDR1 reads SNHLY; CDR2 reads FYNNEI. The CDR3 totals 15 residues. The ends were cut back, 1 base at V and 2 bases at J, with 12 bases in the middle. Written as DNA, the CDR3 is TGTGCCAGCAGTGAAGGTGTGACGACAGCCTACGAGCAGTACTTC. Its protein product is CASSEGVTTAYEQYF.

This chain joins TRBV6-5 and TRBJ1-6, with 8 bases identical to TRBD1. Trimming took 7 bases from V and 5 from J; bases not matched to a gene: 7. Germline CDR1 is MNHEY and CDR2 is SVGAGI. The CDR3 has 15 amino acids. CDR3 sequence reads: CASKVDRADNSPLHF. CDR3 DNA: TGTGCCAGCAAGGTGGACAGGGCTGATAATTCACCCCTCCACTTT.

The chain carries TRBV5-4 and TRBJ2-3, with TRBD2 identical over 12 bases. With 3 bases clipped from V and 4 bases from J, the junction kept 6 bases outside the gene matches. Per the germline V gene, CDR1 is SGHNT and CDR2 is YYREEE (reference sequence). CDR3 length equals 16 residues. This CDR3 is CASSSASGGGADTQYF. The CDR3 DNA reads TGTGCCAGCAGCTCGGCTAGCGGGGGGGGCGCAGATACGCAGTATTTT.

The genes are TRBV5-6 and TRBJ1-2, with D perhaps TRBD1 (5 bases). V was cut by 4 bases and J by 8 bases, with 15 bases left in between. The CDR3 is made up of 13 amino acids. Germline CDR1 is SGHDT and CDR2 is YYEEEE. In DNA, the CDR3 is TGTGCCAGCAGCCCGGGGGAGTACAGGGGCTACACCTTC. This gives the protein CASSPGEYRGYTF.

The genes are TRBV9 and TRBJ1-5; 7 bases fit TRBD1. The CDR3 contains 15 residues. CDR1 SGDLS and CDR2 YYNGEE come from the germline V gene. Losses at the gene ends were 3 bases for V and 2 bases for J; bases not matched to a gene: 5. This CDR3 is CASSDTGAGNQPQHF. Here the CDR3 DNA reads TGTGCCAGCAGCGACACAGGGGCGGGCAATCAGCCCCAGCATTTT.

This clone was seen a handful of times. V is TRBV7-2 and J is TRBJ2-7; 7 bases match TRBD2. J lost 0 bases, V lost 3 bases, and 2 bases had no gene match. Germline loops: CDR1 SGHTA, CDR2 FQGNSA. This CDR3 region has 14 residues. The CDR3 reads CASSFPSGSYEQYF. DNA of the CDR3: TGTGCCAGCAGCTTCCCTAGCGGCTCCTACGAGCAGTACTTC.

The J gene is TRBJ2-7, the V gene TRBV2; maybe TRBD1 (7 bases). This CDR3 is 15 amino acids long. V was trimmed by 6 bases and J by 4 bases, leaving 19 bases between them. The V gene's germline CDR1 is SNHLY and CDR2 FYNNEI. In nucleotides, the CDR3 is TGTGCCAGCAGGGGGGGACAGACCCGACCTTACGAGCAGTACTTC. This encodes CASRGGQTRPYEQYF.

J is TRBJ1-6 and V is TRBV7-6; weak D call: TRBD1 (6 bases). The CDR3 extends over 16 amino acids. Trimming stripped 5 bases from V and 9 bases from J, with 20 bases between. Per germline, CDR1 SGHVS and CDR2 FNYEAQ. CDR3 loop: CASSRLAGAEGSPLHF. CDR3 nucleotides: TGTGCCAGCAGCCGGCTCGCGGGGGCGGAGGGTTCACCCCTCCACTTT.

The rearrangement links TRBV2 to TRBJ1-5; 9 bases line up with TRBD1. The CDR3 loop spans 16 amino acids. Looked up from germline, CDR1 is SNHLY and CDR2 is FYNNEI. V lost 6 bases, J lost 0 bases, and 6 bases stayed unmatched. In DNA form, the CDR3 reads TGTGCCAGCAGGGACAGGGGCAGATATAGCAATCAGCCCCAGCATTTT. This gives the protein CASRDRGRYSNQPQHF.

In its sample, this clone was seen a few times. The gene calls are TRBV5-1 and TRBJ1-5; D perhaps matches TRBD1 (6 bases). This CDR3 spans 16 amino acids. The V and J ends lost 0 bases and 0 bases respectively, with 10 bases between them. Germline values: CDR1 SGHRS, CDR2 YFSETQ. CDR3 sequence reads: CASSLDGQTSNQPQHF. As DNA, the CDR3 is TGCGCCAGCAGCTTGGACGGACAGACTAGCAATCAGCCCCAGCATTTT.

This chain connects TRBV2 to TRBJ1-6; D is ambiguous. The CDR3 contains 14 residues. Germline loops: CDR1 SNHLY, CDR2 FYNNEI. V lost 7 bases and J lost 8, with 15 bases in between. As DNA, the CDR3 is TGTGCCAGCAACCCTTTCTCCGGGTATTCACCCCTCCACTTT. The encoded protein is CASNPFSGYSPLHF.

The CDR3 nucleotides are TGCGCCAGCAGTAGACAGGAGTTCAATCAGCCCCAGCATTTT. It encodes CASSRQEFNQPQHF. The gene calls are TRBV10-2 and TRBJ1-5; perhaps TRBD1 as D (6 bases). The CDR3 spans 14 residues. The germline gives CDR1 WSHSY, CDR2 SAAADI. Trimming pared 5 bases from V and 3 bases from J, leaving 11 bases between.

This clone was recorded once. The chain joins TRBV7-2 to TRBJ2-1; 11 nucleotides match TRBD2. CDR1 and CDR2 from the germline V gene are SGHTA and FQGNSA. The CDR3 is made up of 14 amino acids. V was clipped by 5 bases and J by 8 bases; unmatched bases: 5. This chain's CDR3 is CASSLVTSGDEQFF. CDR3 sequence (DNA): TGTGCCAGCAGCCTAGTGACTAGCGGGGATGAGCAGTTCTTC.

This clone was seen at least ten times. The rearrangement uses TRBV4-3 and TRBJ2-1, with 9 bases lining up with TRBD2. CDR3 length: 18 amino acids. Trimming cost V 4 bases and J 0 bases; bases outside gene matches: 10. In germline, CDR1 is LGHNA, CDR2 YSLEER. The CDR3 DNA reads TGCGCCAGCAGCCCAAACAGCGGGGGGCCGAGCTCCTACAATGAGCAGTTCTTC. This gives the protein CASSPNSGGPSSYNEQFF.

The rearrangement uses TRBV19 and TRBJ1-5; the match to TRBD1 covers 10 bases. CDR3 length equals 14 residues. CDR1 is LNHDA and CDR2 is SQIVND in the germline V gene (reference sequence). Trimming removed 5 bases from V and 5 bases from J; junction bases left unmatched: 3. CDR3 protein: CASSPDRGHQPQHF. In DNA form, the CDR3 reads TGTGCCAGTAGTCCCGACAGGGGGCATCAGCCCCAGCATTTT.

The chain joins TRBV11-2 to TRBJ1-1; 8 nucleotides align to TRBD1. V shed 5 bases and J 7 bases; nucleotides not matched to a gene: 9. This CDR3 has 14 residues. Looked up from germline, CDR1 is SGHAT and CDR2 is FQNNGV. This CDR3 is CASSKTGTGDEAFF. CDR3 DNA sequence: TGTGCCAGCAGCAAGACCGGGACAGGTGATGAAGCTTTCTTT.

The chain links TRBV18 to TRBJ2-1; unclear D gene. Trimming removed 6 bases from V and 7 bases from J, with 13 bases in between. CDR1 and CDR2 (germline): KGHSH, LQKENI. The CDR3 spans 13 residues. The CDR3 DNA follows: TGTGCCAGCTCCCCAGCATCGGGTAATGAGCAGTTCTTC. It yields the protein CASSPASGNEQFF.

J is TRBJ2-2 and V is TRBV5-4; 7 bases fit TRBD2. V was clipped by 6 bases and J by 4 bases; unmatched bases: 6. CDR1 is SGHNT, CDR2 YYREEE, per germline (reference sequence). There are 14 residues in the CDR3. Written as DNA, the CDR3 is TGTGCCAGCACGGCGGGGGTGGCCACCGGGGAGCTGTTTTTT. Translated, it gives CASTAGVATGELFF.